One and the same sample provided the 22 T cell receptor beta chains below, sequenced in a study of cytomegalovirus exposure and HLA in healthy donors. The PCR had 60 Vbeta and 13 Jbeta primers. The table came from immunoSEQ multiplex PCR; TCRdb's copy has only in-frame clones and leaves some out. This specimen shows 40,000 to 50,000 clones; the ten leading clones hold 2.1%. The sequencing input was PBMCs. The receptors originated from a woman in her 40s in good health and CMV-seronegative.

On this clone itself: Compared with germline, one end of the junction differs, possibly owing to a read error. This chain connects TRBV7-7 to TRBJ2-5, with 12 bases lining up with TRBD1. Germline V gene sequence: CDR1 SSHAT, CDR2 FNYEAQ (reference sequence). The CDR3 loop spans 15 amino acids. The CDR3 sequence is CASSPGTGGLETQYF. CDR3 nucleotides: TGTGCTAGCAGCCCAGGGACAGGGGGCCTAGAGACCCAGTACTTC.

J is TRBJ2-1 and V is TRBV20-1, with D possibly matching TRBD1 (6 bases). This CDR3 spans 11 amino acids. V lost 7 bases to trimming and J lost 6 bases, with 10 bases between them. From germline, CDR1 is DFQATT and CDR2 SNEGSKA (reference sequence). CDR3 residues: CSVTQGNEQFF. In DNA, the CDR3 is TGCAGTGTGACACAGGGCAATGAGCAGTTCTTC.

The CDR3 sequence: CASSIGQGVETQYF. Written as DNA, the CDR3 is TGTGCCAGTAGTATAGGGCAGGGTGTAGAGACCCAGTACTTC. The chain couples TRBV19 to TRBJ2-5, with D maybe TRBD1 (5 bases). Trimming took 1 base from V and 4 from J, leaving 10 bases between them. The CDR3 is 14 residues long. In germline, CDR1 is LNHDA, CDR2 SQIVND (reference sequence).

CDR3 amino acids: CASSQEAGAKNIQYF. The CDR3, as DNA: TGTGCCAGCAGCCAAGAAGCGGGAGCCAAAAACATTCAGTACTTC. The chain recombines TRBV4-2 with TRBJ2-4; D possibly corresponds to TRBD2 (6 bases). V lost 0 bases and J lost 0, with 6 bases in between. CDR3 length: 15 residues. From germline, CDR1 is LGHNA and CDR2 YNFKEQ.

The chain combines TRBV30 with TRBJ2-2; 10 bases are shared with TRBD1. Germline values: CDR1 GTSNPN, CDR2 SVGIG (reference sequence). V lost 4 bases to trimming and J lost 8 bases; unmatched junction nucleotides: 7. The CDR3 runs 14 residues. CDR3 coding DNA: TGTGCCTGGACAAGACAGGGGGCTACGGGGGAGCTGTTTTTT. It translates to CAWTRQGATGELFF.

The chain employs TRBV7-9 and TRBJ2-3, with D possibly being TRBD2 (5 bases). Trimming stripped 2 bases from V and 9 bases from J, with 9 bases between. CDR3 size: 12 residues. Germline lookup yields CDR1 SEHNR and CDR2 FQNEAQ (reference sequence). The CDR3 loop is CASSLTSGTQYF. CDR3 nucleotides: TGTGCCAGCAGCTTAACTAGTGGAACGCAGTATTTT.

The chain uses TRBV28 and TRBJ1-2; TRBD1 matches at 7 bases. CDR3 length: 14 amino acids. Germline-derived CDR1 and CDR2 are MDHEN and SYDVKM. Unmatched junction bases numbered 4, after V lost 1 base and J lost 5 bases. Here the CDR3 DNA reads TGTGCCAGCAGTTTATCGTACAGGGGATATGGCTACACCTTC. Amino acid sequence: CASSLSYRGYGYTF.

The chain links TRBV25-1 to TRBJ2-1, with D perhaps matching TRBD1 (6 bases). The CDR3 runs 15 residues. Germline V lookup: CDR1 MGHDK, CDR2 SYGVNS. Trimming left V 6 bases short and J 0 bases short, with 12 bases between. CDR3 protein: CASSVGGSSYNEQFF. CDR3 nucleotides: TGTGCCAGCAGCGTTGGGGGCAGCTCCTACAATGAGCAGTTCTTC.

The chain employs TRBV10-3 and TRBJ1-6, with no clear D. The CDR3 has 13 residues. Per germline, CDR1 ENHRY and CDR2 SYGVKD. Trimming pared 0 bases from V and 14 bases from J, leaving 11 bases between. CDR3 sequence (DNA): TGTGCCATCAGTGAGTCACCGCGGCGGTCCCTCCACTTT. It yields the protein CAISESPRRSLHF.

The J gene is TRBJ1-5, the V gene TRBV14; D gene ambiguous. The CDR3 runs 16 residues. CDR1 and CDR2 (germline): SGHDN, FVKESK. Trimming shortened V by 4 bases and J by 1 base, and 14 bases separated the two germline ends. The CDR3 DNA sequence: TGTGCCAGCAGCCCGGTGAGGGTGGAAAGCAATCAGCCCCAGCATTTT. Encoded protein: CASSPVRVESNQPQHF.

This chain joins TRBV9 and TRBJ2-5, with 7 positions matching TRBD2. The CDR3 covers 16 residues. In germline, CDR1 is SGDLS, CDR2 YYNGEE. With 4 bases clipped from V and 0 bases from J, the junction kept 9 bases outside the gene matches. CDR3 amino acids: CASSPRGAGNQETQYF. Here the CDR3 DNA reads TGTGCCAGCAGCCCTCGGGGAGCGGGGAACCAAGAGACCCAGTACTTC.

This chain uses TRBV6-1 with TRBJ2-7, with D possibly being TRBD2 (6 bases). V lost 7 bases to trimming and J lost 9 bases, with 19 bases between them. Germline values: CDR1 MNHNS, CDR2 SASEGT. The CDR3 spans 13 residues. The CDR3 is CASTTGTRLWQYF. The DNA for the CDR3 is TGTGCCAGCACCACCGGGACTCGTCTCTGGCAGTACTTC.

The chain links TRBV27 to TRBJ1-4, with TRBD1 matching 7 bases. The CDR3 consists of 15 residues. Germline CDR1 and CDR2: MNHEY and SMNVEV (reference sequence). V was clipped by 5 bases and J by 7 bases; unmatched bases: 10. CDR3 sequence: CASSPETGWGEKLFF. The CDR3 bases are TGTGCCAGCAGTCCAGAGACAGGGTGGGGTGAAAAACTGTTTTTT.

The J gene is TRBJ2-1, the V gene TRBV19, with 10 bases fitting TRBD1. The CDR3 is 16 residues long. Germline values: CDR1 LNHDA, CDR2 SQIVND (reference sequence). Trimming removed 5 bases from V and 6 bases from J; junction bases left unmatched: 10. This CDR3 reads CASSSYTGTGANEQFF. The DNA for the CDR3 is TGTGCCAGTAGTTCATACACCGGGACAGGGGCCAATGAGCAGTTCTTC.

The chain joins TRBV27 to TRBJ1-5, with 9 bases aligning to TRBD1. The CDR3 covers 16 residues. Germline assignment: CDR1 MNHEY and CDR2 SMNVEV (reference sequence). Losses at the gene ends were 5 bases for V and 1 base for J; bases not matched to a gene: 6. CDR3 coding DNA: TGTGCCAGCAGTCCCGGGACAGGGCCCAGCAATCAGCCCCAGCATTTT. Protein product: CASSPGTGPSNQPQHF.

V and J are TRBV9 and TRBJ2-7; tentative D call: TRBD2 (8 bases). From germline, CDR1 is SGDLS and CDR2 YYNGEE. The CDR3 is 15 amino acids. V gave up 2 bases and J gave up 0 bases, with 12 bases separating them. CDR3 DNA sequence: TGTGCCAGCAGCGTTAGCGGGGACAGCTCCTACGAGCAGTACTTC. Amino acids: CASSVSGDSSYEQYF.

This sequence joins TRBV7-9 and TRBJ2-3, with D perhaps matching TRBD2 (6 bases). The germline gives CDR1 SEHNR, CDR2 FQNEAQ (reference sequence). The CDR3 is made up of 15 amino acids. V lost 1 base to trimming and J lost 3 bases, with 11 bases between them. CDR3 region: CASSLGLATTDTQYF. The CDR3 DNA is TGTGCCAGCAGCTTAGGTCTAGCGACGACAGATACGCAGTATTTT.

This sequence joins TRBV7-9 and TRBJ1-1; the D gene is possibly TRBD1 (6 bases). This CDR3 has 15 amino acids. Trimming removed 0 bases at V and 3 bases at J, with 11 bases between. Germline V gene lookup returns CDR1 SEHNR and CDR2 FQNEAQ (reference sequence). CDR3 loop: CASSLAQGLHTEAFF. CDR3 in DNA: TGTGCCAGCAGCTTAGCGCAGGGGCTGCACACTGAAGCTTTCTTT.

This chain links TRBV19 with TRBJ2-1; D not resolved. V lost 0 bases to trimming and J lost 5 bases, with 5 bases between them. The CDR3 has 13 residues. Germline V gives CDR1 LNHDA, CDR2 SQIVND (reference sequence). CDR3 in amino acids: CASSIDSHNEQFF. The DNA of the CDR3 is TGTGCCAGTAGTATAGATTCTCACAATGAGCAGTTCTTC.

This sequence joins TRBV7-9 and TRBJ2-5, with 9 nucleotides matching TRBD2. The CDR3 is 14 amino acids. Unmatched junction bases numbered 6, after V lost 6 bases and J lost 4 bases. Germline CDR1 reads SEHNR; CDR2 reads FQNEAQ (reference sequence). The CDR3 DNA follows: TGTGCCAGCAGTTCCCTACTAGCGGGAGAGACCCAGTACTTC. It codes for CASSSLLAGETQYF.

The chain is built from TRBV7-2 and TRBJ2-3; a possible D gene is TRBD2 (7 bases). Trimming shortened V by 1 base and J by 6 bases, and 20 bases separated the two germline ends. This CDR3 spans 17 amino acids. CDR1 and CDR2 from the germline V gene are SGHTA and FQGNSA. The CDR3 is CASSLGWGGGGRDTQYF. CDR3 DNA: TGTGCCAGCAGCTTAGGTTGGGGGGGCGGAGGTCGGGATACGCAGTATTTT.

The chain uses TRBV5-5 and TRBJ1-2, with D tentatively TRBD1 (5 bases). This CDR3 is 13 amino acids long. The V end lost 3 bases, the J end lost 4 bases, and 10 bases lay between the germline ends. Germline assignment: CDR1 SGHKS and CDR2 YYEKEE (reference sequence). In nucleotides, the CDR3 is TGTGCCAGCAGCTCGATTGACAGCTATGGCTACACCTTC. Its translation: CASSSIDSYGYTF.